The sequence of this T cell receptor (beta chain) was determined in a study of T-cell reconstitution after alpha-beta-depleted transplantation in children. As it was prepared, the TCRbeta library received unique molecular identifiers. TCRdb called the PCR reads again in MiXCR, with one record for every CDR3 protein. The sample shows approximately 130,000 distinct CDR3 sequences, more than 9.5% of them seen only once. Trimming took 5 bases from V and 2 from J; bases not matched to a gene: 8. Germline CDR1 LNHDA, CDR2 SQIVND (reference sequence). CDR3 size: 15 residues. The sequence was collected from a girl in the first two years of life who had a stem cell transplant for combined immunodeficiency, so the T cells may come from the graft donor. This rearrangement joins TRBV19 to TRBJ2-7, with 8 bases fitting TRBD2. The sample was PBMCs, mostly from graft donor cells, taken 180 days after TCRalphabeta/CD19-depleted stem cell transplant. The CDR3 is CASSPKREIPYEQYF. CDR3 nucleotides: TGTGCCAGTAGTCCAAAGCGGGAGATTCCCTACGAGCAGTACTTC.